These T cell receptor beta chains were read from a single sample in a study of blood T cell repertoires in COVID-19. Here immunoSEQ multiplex PCR was the method, and the copy in TCRdb shows in-frame clones only, minus some. The top ten hold more than 10% of the sample, which has some 200,000 clones, 82% seen once. The sample taken for sequencing was peripheral blood. These receptors all stem from a woman in her forties with acute or convalescent COVID-19. Each CDR3 is given with its conserved first and last residue. A D gene is named only where the DNA matches it firmly. For some rows the clone size is stated as once, few or many, or as a class when expanded; others skip it.

clone_size,j_call,v_call,d_call,cdr3_aa,cdr3_nt
-,TRBJ1-1,TRBV28,-,CASSFLVAEAFF,TGTGCCAGCAGTTTTTTGGTGGCAGAAGCTTTCTTT
-,TRBJ2-5,TRBV29-1,-,CSADQGVIQETQYF,TGCAGCGCCGACCAGGGCGTAATCCAAGAGACCCAGTACTTC
-,TRBJ2-1,TRBV7-9,-,CASSPVLHEQFF,TGTGCCAGCAGCCCGGTGTTGCATGAGCAGTTCTTC
-,TRBJ1-2,TRBV30,TRBD1,CAWSVYSGQTNYGYTF,TGTGCCTGGAGTGTTTATTCGGGACAGACTAACTATGGCTACACCTTC
-,TRBJ1-1,TRBV6-5,-,CASSYSRTPAFF,TGTGCCAGCAGTTACTCGAGGACTCCGGCTTTCTTT
-,TRBJ1-2,TRBV30,TRBD1,CAWSYTGVGYGYTF,TGTGCCTGGAGTTATACAGGGGTAGGCTATGGCTACACCTTC
-,TRBJ2-3,TRBV3-1/TRBV3-2,-,CASSREQTDTQYF,TGTGCCAGCAGCCGTGAACAAACAGATACGCAGTATTTT
-,TRBJ1-2,TRBV6-6,-,CASSYSKGGGYTF,TGTGCCAGCAGTTACTCGAAGGGAGGGGGCTACACCTTC
-,TRBJ1-4,TRBV4-1,-,CASSQQGFVDEKLFF,TGCGCCAGCAGCCAACAGGGGTTCGTCGATGAAAAACTGTTTTTT
-,TRBJ2-3,TRBV7-3,-,CASSLRGGVSTDTQYF,TGTGCCAGCAGCTTACGTGGCGGCGTAAGCACAGATACGCAGTATTTT
-,TRBJ2-1,TRBV13,-,CASRQKDLPHEQFF,TGTGCCAGCAGGCAGAAGGACTTACCCCATGAGCAGTTCTTC
-,TRBJ2-1,TRBV19,TRBD1,CASTNRGPGVYEQFF,TGTGCCAGTACCAACAGGGGCCCGGGCGTCTATGAGCAGTTCTTC
-,TRBJ2-2,TRBV18,TRBD2,CASSIPSGKNTGELFF,TGTGCCAGCTCAATTCCTAGCGGGAAAAACACCGGGGAGCTGTTTTTT
few,TRBJ2-3,TRBV15,-,CATSRNPSSVSDTQYF,TGTGCCACCAGCAGAAATCCTAGCTCAGTATCAGATACGCAGTATTTT
-,TRBJ2-1,TRBV20-1,TRBD2,CSASVWGGYNEQFF,TGCAGTGCTAGTGTCTGGGGGGGGTACAATGAGCAGTTCTTC
-,TRBJ2-1,TRBV11-3,-,CASSSFRGNEQFF,TGTGCCAGCAGCTCTTTCAGGGGCAATGAGCAGTTCTTC
few,TRBJ1-5,TRBV5-6,-,CASSLRPGSGYQPQHF,TGTGCCAGCAGCTTGCGTCCGGGATCGGGGTATCAGCCCCAGCATTTT
-,TRBJ2-7,TRBV21-1,-,CASSKVRKPLDRVVEQYF,TGTGCCAGCAGCAAAGTTCGTAAGCCGTTAGACAGGGTGGTTGAGCAGTACTTC
-,TRBJ2-1,TRBV28,TRBD1,CASRIKGAPRDEQFF,TGTGCCAGCAGGATCAAGGGGGCCCCCCGGGATGAGCAGTTCTTC
-,TRBJ2-3,TRBV19,-,CASSIEIRYQQYF,TGTGCCAGTAGTATAGAGATCCGGTATCAGCAGTATTTT
-,TRBJ2-2,TRBV4-1,-,CASSQGRGPNTGELFF,TGCGCCAGCAGCCAAGGGCGGGGGCCGAACACCGGGGAGCTGTTTTTT
-,TRBJ1-1,TRBV27,TRBD1,CASGAFDRASTEAFF,TGTGCCAGCGGTGCCTTCGACAGGGCGAGCACTGAAGCTTTCTTT
-,TRBJ2-2,TRBV4-3,TRBD2,CASSQDQAGGTNTGELFF,TGCGCCAGCAGCCAAGATCAGGCGGGAGGGACGAACACCGGGGAGCTGTTTTTT
-,TRBJ1-1,TRBV6-5,-,CASRAGSPQNTEAFF,TGTGCCAGCAGAGCAGGCTCGCCTCAGAACACTGAAGCTTTCTTT
-,TRBJ1-5,TRBV7-8,-,CASSSNRANQPQHF,TGTGCCAGCAGCTCCAACAGGGCCAATCAGCCCCAGCATTTT
few,TRBJ2-1,TRBV11-1,TRBD2,CASSLWTSGRRSEQFF,TGTGCCAGCAGCCTATGGACTAGCGGGAGGCGCAGTGAGCAGTTCTTC
-,TRBJ2-3,TRBV29-1,-,CSVDNSGRTDTQYF,TGCAGCGTAGATAATAGCGGACGCACAGATACGCAGTATTTT
-,TRBJ2-3,TRBV11-2,TRBD1,CASSSNRGLDTQYF,TGTGCCAGCAGCTCCAACAGGGGATTAGATACGCAGTATTTT
-,TRBJ2-1,TRBV10-3,TRBD2,CAISELADEQFF,TGTGCCATCAGTGAGCTAGCGGATGAGCAGTTCTTC
-,TRBJ1-2,TRBV15,-,CATSRDGMGLDGYTF,TGTGCCACCAGCAGAGACGGGATGGGTCTTGATGGCTACACCTTC
-,TRBJ1-1,TRBV4-1,-,CASSQDPLQTQNTEAFF,TGCGCCAGCAGCCAAGATCCTTTGCAGACTCAGAACACTGAAGCTTTCTTT
few,TRBJ2-7,TRBV7-8,TRBD1,CASRQTGGYEQYF,TGTGCCAGCAGACAGACAGGGGGCTACGAGCAGTACTTC